One and the same sample provided the 21 T cell receptor beta chains below, sequenced in a study of blood T cell repertoires in COVID-19. The table came from immunoSEQ multiplex PCR; TCRdb's copy has only in-frame clones and leaves some out. The table has hundreds of thousands of clones, roughly nine tenths seen once. The sequencing sample was made of PBMCs or T cells enriched from blood (not recorded which). These receptor sequences come from a woman aged 55-75 years who had recovered from COVID-19.

About this clone: This CDR3 is also generated by other DNA sequences in the sample. The chain joins TRBV6-5 to TRBJ2-3; D perhaps matches TRBD2 (7 bases). The germline gives CDR1 MNHEY, CDR2 SVGAGI. This CDR3 region has 13 residues. V gave up 8 bases and J gave up 6 bases, with 15 bases separating them. Written as DNA, the CDR3 is TGTGCCAGCGGACCGGGGGGCCCCGATACGCAGTATTTT. It specifies CASGPGGPDTQYF.

V usage is TRBV5-4 and J usage is TRBJ1-1; TRBD1 matches 8 bases. This CDR3 has 14 amino acids. With V trimmed by 4 bases and J by 5 bases, 7 bases remained unmatched. CDR1 and CDR2 (germline): SGHNT, YYREEE (reference sequence). The CDR3 loop is CASSGGQEGTEAFF. The CDR3 DNA is TGTGCCAGCAGCGGGGGACAGGAGGGGACTGAAGCTTTCTTT.

J is TRBJ2-4 and V is TRBV10-3; a possible D gene is TRBD1 (5 bases). The CDR3 extends over 15 amino acids. CDR1 ENHRY and CDR2 SYGVKD come from the germline V gene. The germline V and J ends were trimmed by 2 bases and 9 bases, with 17 bases remaining between them. CDR3 residues: CAISEGKGLPSIQYF. CDR3 bases: TGTGCCATCAGTGAGGGCAAGGGGCTCCCTAGCATTCAGTACTTC.

This clone appeared a single time. The CDR3 DNA sequence: TGTGCCAGCAGCTCCAGGGGCTCTGGAAACACCATATATTTT. Amino acids: CASSSRGSGNTIYF. V and J are TRBV7-9 and TRBJ1-3; D is possibly TRBD1 (6 bases). V lost 4 bases to trimming and J lost 0 bases, with 7 bases between them. The germline gives CDR1 SEHNR, CDR2 FQNEAQ (reference sequence). The CDR3 length is 14 residues.

The chain is built from TRBV28 and TRBJ2-4; no firm D call. CDR1 is MDHEN and CDR2 is SYDVKM in the germline V gene. V was clipped by 11 bases and J by 0 bases, with 11 bases between them. The CDR3 is 13 residues long. The DNA of the CDR3 is TGTGCCTCTTCAGTGCCAGCCAAAAACATTCAGTACTTC. Amino acids: CASSVPAKNIQYF.

This clone was observed a handful of times. The chain is built from TRBV27 and TRBJ1-6; possible D gene TRBD1, 6 bases. V was shortened by 4 bases and J by 8 bases, with 12 bases between the two germline ends. Germline-derived CDR1 and CDR2 are MNHEY and SMNVEV (reference sequence). The CDR3 has 14 amino acids. CDR3 in DNA: TGTGCCAGCAGTTGGAGGACAGAGTATTCACCCCTCCACTTT. Its protein product is CASSWRTEYSPLHF.

The V and J genes are TRBV2 and TRBJ2-1; a weak D match, TRBD2 (5 bases). V lost 7 bases, J lost 10 bases, and 11 bases lay in between. Germline V gene sequence: CDR1 SNHLY, CDR2 FYNNEI. This CDR3 spans 11 amino acids. The CDR3 loop is CASTDGEEQFF. In DNA, the CDR3 is TGTGCCAGCACTGATGGGGAGGAGCAGTTCTTC.

Here the CDR3 reads CATSDPVPGGRDIQYF. The CDR3 DNA follows: TGTGCCACCAGTGACCCAGTCCCCGGAGGGCGGGACATTCAGTACTTC. The rearrangement links TRBV24-1 to TRBJ2-4, with D perhaps matching TRBD2 (6 bases). Germline values: CDR1 KGHDR, CDR2 SFDVKD. The CDR3 covers 16 residues. Trimming left V 4 bases short and J 8 bases short, with 20 bases between.

V is TRBV24-1 and J is TRBJ2-3; 11 bases agree with TRBD2. This CDR3 has 15 residues. With 7 bases clipped from V and 2 bases from J, the junction kept 4 bases outside the gene matches. The germline V gene has CDR1 KGHDR and CDR2 SFDVKD. CDR3 region: CATRTSGGDTDTQYF. As DNA, the CDR3 is TGTGCCACCAGAACTAGCGGGGGAGACACAGATACGCAGTATTTT.

V and J are TRBV4-2 and TRBJ2-7, with 7 bases fitting TRBD2. In germline, CDR1 is LGHNA, CDR2 YNFKEQ. V lost 0 bases, J lost 4 bases, and 12 bases stayed unmatched. The CDR3 is 17 amino acids. CDR3 in DNA: TGTGCCAGCAGCCAAGATTCGTGGGGGGGTAGGCCATACGAGCAGTACTTC. Amino acid sequence: CASSQDSWGGRPYEQYF.

This rearrangement joins TRBV6-5 to TRBJ2-7; D is perhaps TRBD2 (5 bases). Germline CDR1 reads MNHEY; CDR2 reads SVGAGI. This CDR3 is built from 13 residues. Trimming took off 6 bases at V and 4 bases at J, with 13 bases between the two ends. CDR3: CASSRGNFYEQYV. DNA of the CDR3: TGTGCCAGCAGCCGAGGGAATTTTTACGAGCAGTACGTC.

The chain uses TRBV27 and TRBJ2-1; D call uncertain. Germline V gives CDR1 MNHEY, CDR2 SMNVEV (reference sequence). This CDR3 contains 15 residues. The V and J ends lost 5 bases and 10 bases respectively, with 21 bases between them. The CDR3 loop reads CASSPDLMGPREQFF. CDR3 DNA: TGTGCCAGCAGTCCCGACCTCATGGGCCCCCGAGAGCAGTTCTTC.

Worth noting for this clone: Other DNA sequences within the sample encode an identical CDR3. V is TRBV19 and J is TRBJ1-1, with TRBD1 matching over 8 bases. The V gene end was trimmed by 2 bases and the J gene end by 4 bases; junction bases not matched to a gene: 3. From germline, CDR1 is LNHDA and CDR2 SQIVND (reference sequence). The length of the CDR3 is 14 residues. CDR3 sequence (DNA): TGTGCCAGTAGTATAACAGGGGGAGGCACTGAAGCTTTCTTT. Amino acids: CASSITGGGTEAFF.

The rearrangement uses TRBV4-1 and TRBJ1-3; D remains ambiguous. V shed 1 base and J shed 0 bases, with 7 bases lying between them. Germline V gene data show CDR1 as MGHRA and CDR2 as YSYEKL. This CDR3 contains 15 residues. CDR3 DNA: TGCGCCAGCAGCCAAGTAGGGAGCTCTGGAAACACCATATATTTT. Its translation is CASSQVGSSGNTIYF.

The chain recombines TRBV5-1 with TRBJ2-1; TRBD1 is a possible D gene (6 bases). Germline assignment: CDR1 SGHRS and CDR2 YFSETQ. The V and J ends lost 0 bases and 5 bases respectively, with 6 bases between them. The CDR3 totals 13 residues. The CDR3 DNA sequence: TGCGCCAGCAGCTTGGACAGGGACAATGAGCAGTTCTTC. Its protein is CASSLDRDNEQFF. The variable domain in full, with the rest retrieved from reference TRBV5-1 and TRBJ2-1, is KAGVTQTPRYLIKTRGQQVTLSCSPISGHRSVSWYQQTPGQGLQFLFEYFSETQRNKGNFPGRFSGRQFSNSRSEMNVSTLELGDSALYLCASSLDRDNEQFFGPGTRLTVL.

This sequence joins TRBV18 and TRBJ2-7; the D gene is possibly TRBD1 (5 bases). CDR1 KGHSH and CDR2 LQKENI come from the germline V gene. The CDR3 runs 13 residues. V was trimmed by 3 bases and J by 1 base, leaving 7 bases between them. The CDR3 region is CASSPRGSYEQYV. The CDR3 DNA reads TGTGCCAGCTCACCTAGGGGTTCCTACGAGCAGTACGTC.

The chain joins TRBV7-2 to TRBJ2-1, with D possibly matching TRBD2 (5 bases). Trimming stripped 1 base from V and 0 bases from J, with 16 bases between. This CDR3 region has 18 residues. Germline V lookup: CDR1 SGHTA, CDR2 FQGNSA. DNA for the CDR3: TGTGCCAGCAGCTTAGGACGACGTTTGGGGAGCTCCTACAATGAGCAGTTCTTC. Translation gives CASSLGRRLGSSYNEQFF.

CDR3: CASSSMGGLATDTQYF. The DNA for the CDR3 is TGTGCCAGCAGTTCGATGGGAGGGCTAGCAACAGATACGCAGTATTTT. The J gene is TRBJ2-3, the V gene TRBV27, with 7 bases matching TRBD2. The CDR3 spans 16 residues. Trimming cost V 4 bases and J 3 bases; bases outside gene matches: 10. Germline CDR1 MNHEY, CDR2 SMNVEV (reference sequence).

V is TRBV28 and J is TRBJ2-2; D not certain. V lost 4 bases, J lost 7 bases, and 4 bases lay in between. Germline loops: CDR1 MDHEN, CDR2 SYDVKM. CDR3 size: 11 residues. The CDR3 region has the DNA TGTGCCAGCAGTTCGGTCGGGGAGCTGTTTTTT. It is translated as CASSSVGELFF.

V gene TRBV7-2 combines with J gene TRBJ2-5, with TRBD2 identical over 8 bases. Trimming took 4 bases from V and 2 from J; bases not matched to a gene: 6. Per the germline V gene, CDR1 is SGHTA and CDR2 is FQGNSA. The CDR3 is made up of 15 amino acids. The CDR3 nucleotides are TGTGCCAGCAGCTCGAGCGGGGGCCCTCAAGAGACCCAGTACTTC. Protein product: CASSSSGGPQETQYF.

This CDR3 reads CASSPGYNQPQHF. CDR3 sequence (DNA): TGTGCCAGCAGCCCCGGGTACAATCAGCCCCAGCATTTT. V gene TRBV2 combines with J gene TRBJ1-5; D gene ambiguous. The CDR3 is 13 amino acids. Germline loops: CDR1 SNHLY, CDR2 FYNNEI. With 6 bases removed from V and 3 bases from J, the gap between germline ends came to 9 bases.